One and the same sample provided the 28 T cell receptor beta chains below, sequenced in a study of early T cells in non-severe SARS-CoV-2 infection. TCRdb re-called the 5' RACE reads through MiXCR, storing one row per CDR3 protein. Found here are 55,000 to 75,000 distinct CDR3 sequences, about a tenth of them singletons; the top ten hold around 6.1%. The sample was whole blood. The receptors shown here come from an adult who was a healthcare worker with PCR-confirmed SARS-CoV-2 infection or an uninfected control (not recorded which).

The chain links TRBV6-5 to TRBJ2-4, with 11 positions matching TRBD1. Germline CDR1 reads MNHEY; CDR2 reads SVGAGI. The CDR3 extends over 16 amino acids. Unmatched junction bases numbered 6, after V lost 5 bases and J lost 3 bases. This CDR3 is CASSQRTGGIKNIQYF. The CDR3 DNA follows: TGTGCCAGCAGTCAACGGACAGGGGGCATCAAAAACATTCAGTACTTC.

The chain combines TRBV3-1 with TRBJ2-5; D unresolved. V lost 6 bases, J lost 7 bases, and 15 bases lay in between. Looked up from germline, CDR1 is LGHDT and CDR2 is YNNKEL (reference sequence). This CDR3 spans 13 amino acids. The CDR3 DNA follows: TGTGCCAGCAGAATGGGCCCTCTGACGACCCAGTACTTC. This codes for CASRMGPLTTQYF.

V is TRBV6-5 and J is TRBJ2-3; the match to TRBD2 covers 12 bases. Per the germline V gene, CDR1 is MNHEY and CDR2 is SVGAGI. The CDR3 has 14 amino acids. Trimming cost V 6 bases and J 11 bases; bases outside gene matches: 9. DNA of the CDR3: TGTGCCAGCAGACTAGCGGGGGGCACAGATCAGCAGTATTTT. Its protein is CASRLAGGTDQQYF.

The V gene is TRBV28, the J gene TRBJ2-3; 11 bases fit TRBD1. The CDR3 consists of 17 residues. Germline V gives CDR1 MDHEN, CDR2 SYDVKM. With 6 bases clipped from V and 6 bases from J, the junction kept 14 bases outside the gene matches. In DNA form, the CDR3 reads TGTGCCAGCAGCCGATCAAGGACAGGGGGCTTGGCTGATACGCAGTATTTT. It is translated as CASSRSRTGGLADTQYF.

This clonotype was counted only a few times. The V gene is TRBV6-1, the J gene TRBJ2-3; D is possibly TRBD2 (6 bases). This CDR3 is built from 14 residues. The germline gives CDR1 MNHNS, CDR2 SASEGT. V lost 6 bases and J 2 bases, leaving 12 bases between the germline ends. CDR3 region: CASREGLYTDTQYF. As DNA, the CDR3 is TGTGCCAGCAGGGAGGGGTTATACACAGATACGCAGTATTTT.

This clonotype was seen at least ten times. The chain combines TRBV7-8 with TRBJ2-1; D may be TRBD1 or TRBD2 (6 bases each). Germline values: CDR1 SGHVS, CDR2 FQNEAQ. This CDR3 is 16 amino acids long. Trimming removed 6 bases from V and 8 bases from J, with 23 bases in between. CDR3 sequence: CASRSKPLAPGDEQFF. The CDR3 nucleotides read TGTGCCAGCAGGTCTAAACCTCTAGCGCCAGGGGATGAGCAGTTCTTC.

This clonotype came up a few times. The chain couples TRBV5-5 to TRBJ2-7; the D gene is possibly TRBD2 (6 bases). Germline CDR1 SGHKS, CDR2 YYEKEE (reference sequence). V lost 0 bases, J lost 3 bases, and 16 bases lay in between. The CDR3 spans 16 residues. For the CDR3, the DNA is TGTGCCAGCAGCTTGGGTTTTGGCGGGGCCGGCTACGAGCAGTACTTC. This encodes CASSLGFGGAGYEQYF.

The table lists this clonotype with a few counts. CDR3 protein: CSVGIYNEQFF. CDR3 coding DNA: TGCAGCGTTGGTATCTACAATGAGCAGTTCTTC. V is TRBV29-1 and J is TRBJ2-1; D gene uncertain. The CDR3 sequence is 11 residues long. The V end lost 4 bases, the J end lost 3 bases, and 4 bases lay between the germline ends. The V gene's germline CDR1 is SQVTM and CDR2 ANQGSEA.

This clonotype was counted a few times. The genes are TRBV7-2 and TRBJ1-2, with D maybe TRBD1 (5 bases). Germline V gives CDR1 SGHTA, CDR2 FQGNSA. CDR3 size: 14 residues. Trimming removed 1 base at V and 4 bases at J, with 10 bases between. CDR3 residues: CASSLGVGTYGYTF. The DNA of the CDR3 is TGTGCCAGCAGCTTAGGCGTAGGGACCTATGGCTACACCTTC.

The genes are TRBV30 and TRBJ1-1; the D is unclear. Germline CDR1 GTSNPN, CDR2 SVGIG (reference sequence). V was pared by 4 bases and J by 2 bases, with 11 bases between. CDR3 length: 13 residues. The CDR3 sequence: CAWTSDFNTEAFF. The CDR3, as DNA: TGTGCCTGGACCTCCGATTTTAACACTGAAGCTTTCTTT.

The rearrangement joins TRBV21-1 to TRBJ2-7; the listed D gene, TRBD1, was not tested against the DNA. TRBV21-1 is marked as a pseudogene. The CDR3 runs 14 residues. The DNA of the CDR3 is TGTGCCAGCAGCAACCGACAGGACAAAAACGAGCAGTACTTC. Its protein product is CASSNRQDKNEQYF.

This chain joins TRBV20-1 and TRBJ1-2, with D unresolved. This CDR3 spans 13 amino acids. CDR1 DFQATT and CDR2 SNEGSKA come from the germline V gene (reference sequence). The V and J ends lost 3 bases and 0 bases respectively, with 8 bases between them. The CDR3 loop reads CSASGEANYGYTF. The CDR3 nucleotides read TGCAGTGCTAGCGGGGAAGCTAACTATGGCTACACCTTC.

This clonotype has at least ten counts. The chain has TRBV5-1 and TRBJ1-2, with a possible D match to TRBD1 (6 bases). The CDR3 extends over 13 amino acids. V shed 4 bases and J shed 2 bases, with 9 bases lying between them. Germline V gene lookup returns CDR1 SGHRS and CDR2 YFSETQ. CDR3 in amino acids: CASSRGQNYGYTF. In DNA form, the CDR3 reads TGCGCCAGCAGCCGCGGACAGAACTATGGCTACACCTTC.

The table lists this clonotype with a few counts. The gene calls are TRBV7-9 and TRBJ2-1, with 8 bases fitting TRBD2. Germline V gene sequence: CDR1 SEHNR, CDR2 FQNEAQ (reference sequence). J lost 7 bases, V lost 5 bases, and 16 bases had no gene match. CDR3 length: 17 amino acids. As DNA, the CDR3 is TGTGCCAGCAGCCCTCCATTGGGACTAGGAGGATTAAATGAGCAGTTCTTC. Translated, it gives CASSPPLGLGGLNEQFF.

There are a few counts of this clonotype. The chain carries TRBV5-1 and TRBJ2-7; possibly TRBD2 for D (5 bases). Deletions cut 2 bases from V and 2 bases from J, with 11 bases between. Germline CDR1 and CDR2: SGHRS and YFSETQ. The length of the CDR3 is 14 residues. The chain's CDR3 is CASSFHIGAYEQYF. The CDR3 coding sequence is TGCGCCAGCAGCTTTCATATCGGGGCCTACGAGCAGTACTTC.

This clonotype turned up a few times. The genes are TRBV20-1 and TRBJ1-1, with a tentative D call TRBD1 (5 bases). The CDR3 consists of 13 residues. V lost 6 bases and J lost 4, with 15 bases in between. Germline CDR1 and CDR2: DFQATT and SNEGSKA (reference sequence). The CDR3 DNA reads as TGCAGTGCCTCAGGGTCAGGTATCACTGAAGCTTTCTTT. Residues: CSASGSGITEAFF.

This clonotype appeared many times. The gene calls are TRBV3-1 and TRBJ2-7; no clear D. The germline V and J ends were trimmed by 2 bases and 6 bases, with 8 bases remaining between them. Germline-derived CDR1 and CDR2 are LGHDT and YNNKEL (reference sequence). This CDR3 contains 12 residues. CDR3 in amino acids: CASSQSRGEQYF. The CDR3, as DNA: TGTGCCAGCAGCCAAAGTCGTGGCGAGCAGTACTTC.

The J gene is TRBJ1-1, the V gene TRBV20-1; D gene uncertain. CDR1 is DFQATT, CDR2 SNEGSKA, per germline (reference sequence). V lost 2 bases, J lost 6 bases, and 22 bases lay in between. The CDR3 totals 16 residues. The CDR3 nucleotides are TGCAGTGCTAGAACGTTCGGGCGTTCCAACCCCGCTGAAGCTTTCTTT. Amino acid sequence: CSARTFGRSNPAEAFF.

The sample holds a few counts of this clonotype. The chain couples TRBV28 to TRBJ2-2; 8 positions match TRBD2. V lost 7 bases to trimming and J lost 5 bases; unmatched junction nucleotides: 6. This CDR3 region has 14 residues. Germline loops: CDR1 MDHEN, CDR2 SYDVKM. DNA of the CDR3: TGTGCCAGCACCCCGGGAGGGGGTACCGGGGAGCTGTTTTTT. This gives the protein CASTPGGGTGELFF.

The chain employs TRBV2 and TRBJ1-2; the match to TRBD1 covers 9 bases. Germline V gene sequence: CDR1 SNHLY, CDR2 FYNNEI. This CDR3 has 13 amino acids. J lost 8 bases, V lost 6 bases, and 7 bases had no gene match. CDR3 nucleotides: TGTGCCAGCAGCGGACAGGGGAGTATCGGCTACACCTTC. It yields the protein CASSGQGSIGYTF.

V is TRBV9 and J is TRBJ2-1; TRBD2 is a possible D gene (5 bases). This CDR3 is 15 amino acids long. V lost 3 bases and J lost 7, with 17 bases in between. Germline lookup yields CDR1 SGDLS and CDR2 YYNGEE. The CDR3 coding sequence is TGTGCCAGCAGCGCACCGGGTTCTACGGGAAATGAGCAGTTCTTC. This encodes CASSAPGSTGNEQFF.

This clonotype was observed at least ten times. The gene calls are TRBV12-3 or TRBV12-4 and TRBJ2-1; D possibly corresponds to TRBD2 (6 bases). This CDR3 contains 12 residues. V was trimmed by 5 bases and J by 9 bases, leaving 11 bases between them. The CDR3, as DNA: TGTGCCAGCAGTCACTTCGGGGGTGAGCAGTTCTTC. Translating it yields CASSHFGGEQFF.

This clonotype has ten or more counts. This sequence joins TRBV4-3 and TRBJ2-2; D might be TRBD1 (6 bases). V was pared by 4 bases and J by 1 base, with 7 bases between. Germline V lookup: CDR1 LGHNA, CDR2 YSLEER. This CDR3 region has 14 residues. This CDR3 is CASSPGQNTGELFF. The CDR3 bases are TGCGCCAGCAGCCCGGGACAGAACACCGGGGAGCTGTTTTTT.

Points on this clonotype: The CDR3 ends on some other residue instead of the conserved phenylalanine or tryptophan, so this is likely a read error. J is TRBJ2-1 and V is TRBV7-9; tentatively, D is TRBD1 (6 bases). Germline values: CDR1 SEHNR, CDR2 FQNEAQ (reference sequence). Trimming left V 5 bases short and J 2 bases short, with 13 bases between. The CDR3 totals 15 residues. The CDR3 loop is CASSPGTPTYNEQFI. In DNA form, the CDR3 reads TGTGCCAGCAGCCCCGGGACACCCACCTACAATGAGCAGTTCATC.

The chain recombines TRBV12-3 or TRBV12-4 with TRBJ2-3; TRBD2 might be the D (6 bases). The V and J ends lost 3 bases and 6 bases respectively, with 10 bases between them. This CDR3 spans 13 amino acids. The CDR3 DNA sequence: TGTGCCAGCAGTTTTCGGGGGAGGGATACGCAGTATTTT. Its protein is CASSFRGRDTQYF.

This clonotype was seen more than once but under ten times. This rearrangement joins TRBV5-1 to TRBJ2-5, with 7 positions matching TRBD1. In germline, CDR1 is SGHRS, CDR2 YFSETQ. CDR3 length: 14 amino acids. The junction had 10 bases not matched to a gene; V was cut back by 4 bases and J by 7 bases. The CDR3 bases are TGCGCCAGCAGCCCGACAGGGAACGCGGTGACCCAGTACTTC. Protein: CASSPTGNAVTQYF.

The CDR3 is CASSLEGALGTEAFF. The DNA for the CDR3 is TGTGCCAGCAGCTTAGAGGGGGCGCTCGGCACTGAAGCTTTCTTT. This chain uses TRBV11-2 with TRBJ1-1, with D possibly TRBD1 on 6 matching bases. V shed 0 bases and J shed 4 bases, with 12 bases lying between them. Germline lookup yields CDR1 SGHAT and CDR2 FQNNGV. The CDR3 spans 15 residues.

A few counts support this clonotype. This sequence joins TRBV5-1 and TRBJ1-2, with D possibly matching TRBD1 (6 bases). The CDR3 extends over 14 amino acids. V lost 4 bases to trimming and J lost 2 bases, with 12 bases between them. Germline V gene data show CDR1 as SGHRS and CDR2 as YFSETQ. CDR3 bases: TGCGCCAGCAGCGCCACACAGGGCAACTATGGCTACACCTTC. Its protein product is CASSATQGNYGYTF.